A selection of T cell receptor beta chains follows, all from one sample in a study of response to subunit inactivated influenza vaccine. In TCRdb, the RT-PCR reads were re-called with MiXCR into one record per CDR3 protein. Seen here are around 200,000 distinct CDR3 sequences, around a tenth observed once, and the top ten hold 11%. The starting material was non-naive T cells sorted from PBMCs, obtained on the day of vaccination. These receptors all come from a man in his forties or fifties who received an inactivated influenza vaccine. Both conserved end residues are part of each CDR3. Fields, in order: V gene, J gene, CDR3 protein.

>TRBV24-1|TRBJ1-1
CATSDGHWNTEAFF
>TRBV19|TRBJ2-3
CASSIDYRGTDTQYF
>TRBV7-2|TRBJ1-1
CASSLGSENTEAFF
>TRBV20-1|TRBJ2-5
CSIYPPGKRGTQYF
>TRBV6-1|TRBJ1-1
CASSIGTGNTEAFF
>TRBV27|TRBJ1-5
CASGRAGLSNQPQHF
>TRBV11-2|TRBJ1-6
CASSRIYYNSPLHF
>TRBV6-2/TRBV6-3|TRBJ2-2
CASSGPLGRLNTGELFF
>TRBV10-3|TRBJ2-7
CAISESTLARYEQYF
>TRBV2|TRBJ1-1
CASGEIMNTEAFF
>TRBV29-1|TRBJ2-5
CSTLLDRGGRETQYF
>TRBV9|TRBJ2-1
CASSAPGLAGGYNEQFF
>TRBV30|TRBJ2-1
CALSGGLGHNEQFF
>TRBV4-1|TRBJ1-2
CASSQDWGPNYGYTF
>TRBV2|TRBJ1-5
CASQGQAGQPQHF
>TRBV7-2|TRBJ2-4
CASSPIRMGNIQYF
>TRBV4-3|TRBJ1-1
CASSQGLYANTEAFF
>TRBV4-1|TRBJ1-1
CASSQEVAAGPEAFF
>TRBV10-3|TRBJ2-5
CAISDPLAGQETQYF
>TRBV7-9|TRBJ1-5
CASSLAQGGSNQPQHF
>TRBV6-5|TRBJ2-1
CASSTPGTAHNEQFF
>TRBV11-2|TRBJ2-5
CASSLGVLAGEAQETQYF
>TRBV12-3/TRBV12-4|TRBJ1-1
CASSFLGLNTEAFF
>TRBV7-9|TRBJ2-1
CASSLGVAGSMSGEQFF
>TRBV15|TRBJ2-7
CATSREAGYEQYF
>TRBV20-1|TRBJ1-3
CSASSGQGLSGNTIYF
>TRBV5-1|TRBJ2-3
CASSSSYLAGGLADTQYF
>TRBV5-4|TRBJ2-2
CASSLDRGQGTGELFF
>TRBV6-1|TRBJ2-1
CASSPNLNNEQFF
>TRBV29-1|TRBJ2-1
CSVEVLGSSYNEQFF
>TRBV5-1|TRBJ2-1
CASSLRGPGTSVNNEQFF
>TRBV11-2|TRBJ1-4
CASSLGDLNEKLFF
>TRBV3-1|TRBJ2-1
CASSQPGRTLIEQFF
>TRBV29-1|TRBJ1-1
CSVNTRVSDTEAFF
>TRBV5-1|TRBJ2-7
CASRDAYEQYF
>TRBV11-2|TRBJ2-5
CASSPTFPVETQYF
>TRBV20-1|TRBJ2-3
CSKDRATDTQYF
>TRBV5-1|TRBJ2-7
CASSPRMGLAGVEQYF
>TRBV6-1|TRBJ2-1
CASGGEGPSVSYNEQFF
>TRBV27|TRBJ1-2
CASGRDRGGYTF
>TRBV7-2|TRBJ2-1
CASSLAAVGYNEQFF
>TRBV7-9|TRBJ2-1
CASSLRTGEQFF
>TRBV28|TRBJ2-7
CASRPDNSYEQYF
>TRBV7-8|TRBJ2-5
CASSLDGHQRETQYF
>TRBV29-1|TRBJ1-2
CSGGVSNYGYTF
>TRBV20-1|TRBJ2-5
CSARDGGLAGQETQYF
>TRBV4-2|TRBJ2-3
CASSLLAASSTDTQYF
>TRBV11-2|TRBJ1-1
CASSESTTGGERFF